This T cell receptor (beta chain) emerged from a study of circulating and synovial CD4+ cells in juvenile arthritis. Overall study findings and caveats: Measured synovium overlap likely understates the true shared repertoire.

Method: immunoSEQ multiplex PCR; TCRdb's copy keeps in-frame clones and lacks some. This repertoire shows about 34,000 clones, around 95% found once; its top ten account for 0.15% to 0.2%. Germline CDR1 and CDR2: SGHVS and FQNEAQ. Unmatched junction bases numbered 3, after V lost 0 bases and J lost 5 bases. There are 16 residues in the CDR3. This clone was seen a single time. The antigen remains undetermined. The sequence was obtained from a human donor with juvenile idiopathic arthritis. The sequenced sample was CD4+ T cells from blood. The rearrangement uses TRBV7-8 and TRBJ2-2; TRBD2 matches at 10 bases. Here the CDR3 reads CASSLATSGVTGELFF. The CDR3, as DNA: TGTGCCAGCAGCTTAGCTACTAGCGGGGTAACCGGGGAGCTGTTTTTT. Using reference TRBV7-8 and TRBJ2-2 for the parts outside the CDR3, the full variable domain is GAGVSQSPRYKVAKRGQDVALRCDPISGHVSLFWYQQALGQGPEFLTYFQNEAQLDKSGLPSDRFFAERPEGSVSTLKIQRTQQEDSAVYLCASSLATSGVTGELFFGEGSRLTVL.